This TCR beta chain came from a study of blood T cell repertoires in COVID-19 (dated by TCRdb to 2020 to 2022). At the level of the whole study: Samples from collaborators originated in the United States, Italy and Spain and spanned both the acute and convalescent phases of COVID-19. Subjects who had been exposed to COVID-19, were actively infected with it, or had recovered from it provided the deeply sampled blood TCRbeta repertoires that made up the dataset. A freely available public database, intended as a resource for researchers studying the immune response to SARS-CoV-2, is where the repertoires were released. The prospective study material was composed of cDNA or gDNA derived from T cells, B-cell-depleted T cells, or PBMCs. A de-identified subject ID, COVID-19 status, age in years and sex were almost always included in the sample metadata. Where available, HLA class I and class II types were obtained from metadata supplied by the sample provider rather than from assay-based typing. The samples were drawn from two sources: the first 160 participants of the ongoing ImmuneRACE study, and 1,200 or so subjects contributed by 6 global collaborators. Paper-wide results and their limitations: The amount of clinical and demographic metadata varied by source and participant and was provided uncurated.

The count of this clone is one. The antigen this receptor binds is unknown. The input lacks base qualities; no much larger clone sits a single base away. A second Seattle source provided samples from volunteer blood donors who had recovered from COVID-19. The collaborating institutions used their own protocols to collect whole blood in K2EDTA tubes. Collaborator samples were shipped for TCRbeta analysis as frozen whole blood, isolated PBMCs, or DNA extracted from either sample type. The CDR3 runs 16 amino acids, cysteine and phenylalanine included. Kept here is only the CDR3 DNA, which spans 48 bases and is read in frame from base 1. CDR1 and CDR2 are drawn from the germline V gene: SGHTA, FQGNSA. V and J are trimmed by 5 bases and 9 bases, and the gene matches miss 12 bases of the junction. TCRbeta CDR3 regions were amplified from genomic DNA by means of the immunoSEQ Assay, a bias-controlled multiplex PCR. As for the original processing: Nucleated cell counts per sample were estimated from amplification of reference gene primers within the assay. Sequence reads were collapsed and filtered to measure the absolute abundance of every unique TCRbeta CDR3 rearrangement. Productive Simpson clonality was computed per sample as the square root of Simpson's diversity index over productive rearrangements. This immuneACCESS table, as held by TCRdb, lists in-frame sequences with V and J called but not all clones. Of the missing ones, under half trace to an unresolved V gene in checked studies; the others have no known cause. V, J and clone size derive from that table, while D and trimming were established from the DNA sequence. This sample holds roughly 200,000 clones; 65% to 80% were observed only once. Less than 15% of the sample is taken by the ten largest.

What was sequenced was peripheral blood. This sequence originates from a man aged 45-65 years who had recovered from COVID-19. Recombination connected TRBV7-2 to TRBJ2-7, with 14 bases matching TRBD2. The CDR3 sequence is CASSKEGTSGSFGQYF. The nucleotide sequence is given as TGTGCCAGCAGCAAAGAAGGGACTAGCGGGAGCTTCGGGCAGTACTTC.